Below, 13 T cell receptor beta chains from the same sample are listed, as sequenced in a study of cytomegalovirus exposure and HLA in healthy donors. The primer mix had 60 Vbeta and 13 Jbeta primers. Profiled with immunoSEQ multiplex PCR; TCRdb holds only in-frame clones, not every one. The table includes approximately 110,000 clones, approximately 82% detected once. The specimen was PBMCs. These receptors all come from a man in his forties or fifties in good health and CMV-seropositive.

This chain joins TRBV2 and TRBJ1-2; weak D call: TRBD1 (6 bases). This CDR3 comprises 14 residues. The germline V and J ends were trimmed by 6 bases and 2 bases, with 13 bases remaining between them. The germline V gene has CDR1 SNHLY and CDR2 FYNNEI. This chain's CDR3 is CASSQKQGNYGYTF. CDR3 nucleotides: TGTGCCAGCAGCCAAAAACAGGGAAACTATGGCTACACCTTC.

The V gene is TRBV7-3, the J gene TRBJ1-1, with unresolved D. The CDR3 consists of 13 residues. From germline, CDR1 is SGHTA and CDR2 FQGTGA. Trimming cost V 0 bases and J 3 bases, with 5 bases left between them. CDR3 sequence: CASSLTRDTEAFF. CDR3 coding DNA: TGTGCCAGCAGCTTAACCCGGGACACTGAAGCTTTCTTT.

The rearrangement joins TRBV11-2 to TRBJ1-1; possible D gene TRBD1, 6 bases. Germline V lookup: CDR1 SGHAT, CDR2 FQNNGV. V was trimmed by 5 bases and J by 1 base, leaving 14 bases between them. The CDR3 spans 15 residues. The CDR3 is CASSPAGTPNTEAFF. CDR3 sequence (DNA): TGTGCCAGCAGCCCCGCCGGGACACCGAACACTGAAGCTTTCTTT.

V usage is TRBV11-1 and J usage is TRBJ2-5; 12 bases map to TRBD2. Germline V gene sequence: CDR1 SGHAT, CDR2 FQDESV (reference sequence). The CDR3 loop spans 16 amino acids. Unmatched junction bases numbered 9, after V lost 5 bases and J lost 5 bases. The CDR3 is CASSPQGLAGGETQYF. In DNA, the CDR3 is TGTGCCAGCAGCCCTCAGGGGCTAGCGGGAGGGGAGACCCAGTACTTC. Full variable domain (outside the CDR3, taken from reference TRBV11-1 and TRBJ2-5): EAEVAQSPRYKITEKSQAVAFWCDPISGHATLYWYRQILGQGPELLVQFQDESVVDDSQLPKDRFSAERLKGVDSTLKIQPAELGDSAMYLCASSPQGLAGGETQYFGPGTRLLVL.

The genes are TRBV11-1 and TRBJ2-3, with TRBD2 matching 8 bases. The CDR3 contains 15 residues. Germline CDR1 reads SGHAT; CDR2 reads FQDESV (reference sequence). The ends lost 1 base at V and 2 bases at J; junction bases unmatched: 2. CDR3 region: CASSLEAGATDTQYF. The CDR3 DNA reads TGTGCCAGCAGCTTAGAAGCGGGAGCCACAGATACGCAGTATTTT. Drawing the rest from reference TRBV11-1 and TRBJ2-3, the complete variable domain is EAEVAQSPRYKITEKSQAVAFWCDPISGHATLYWYRQILGQGPELLVQFQDESVVDDSQLPKDRFSAERLKGVDSTLKIQPAELGDSAMYLCASSLEAGATDTQYFGPGTRLTVL.

This chain links TRBV9 with TRBJ2-7, with D possibly matching TRBD1 (6 bases). The CDR3 consists of 14 residues. Germline V gene lookup returns CDR1 SGDLS and CDR2 YYNGEE. V shed 2 bases and J shed 2 bases, with 11 bases lying between them. CDR3 region: CASSVRDNTYEQYF. The CDR3, as DNA: TGTGCCAGCAGCGTCCGGGACAATACCTACGAGCAGTACTTC. Full variable domain (outside the CDR3, taken from reference TRBV9 and TRBJ2-7): DSGVTQTPKHLITATGQRVTLRCSPRSGDLSVYWYQQSLDQGLQFLIQYYNGEERAKGNILERFSAQQFPDLHSELNLSSLELGDSALYFCASSVRDNTYEQYFGPGTRLTVT.

This clone has just one count. This chain uses TRBV7-3 with TRBJ2-5, with 10 bases that match TRBD1. The DNA end favors TRBJ2-7, so the J call may be wrong. This CDR3 comprises 15 residues. Germline CDR1 is SGHTA and CDR2 is FQGTGA. The CDR3 DNA reads TGTGCCAGCAGCTTAAGGGGGACAGGGGCCTACGAGCAGTACTTC. Translating it yields CASSLRGTGAYEQYF.

To note about this clone: Mismatch with germline at one junction end may stem from a read error. This CDR3 is also generated by other DNA sequences in the sample. This CDR3 is CASSVASGRDEKLFF. The DNA of the CDR3 is TGTGCTAGCAGCGTAGCATCAGGGAGGGATGAAAAACTGTTTTTT. This chain links TRBV9 with TRBJ1-4, with a tentative D call TRBD1 (5 bases). Germline V CDR1 and CDR2: SGDLS, YYNGEE. The length of the CDR3 is 15 residues.

The V and J genes are TRBV18 and TRBJ1-5; TRBD1 might be the D (5 bases). Germline loops: CDR1 KGHSH, CDR2 LQKENI. Trimming took 1 base from V and 2 from J, leaving 15 bases between them. The CDR3 consists of 17 residues. In DNA, the CDR3 is TGTGCCAGCTCACCACGGCCCCCAGGGAATGGCAATCAGCCCCAGCATTTT. This translates into CASSPRPPGNGNQPQHF.

This clone has just one count. The chain is built from TRBV7-9 and TRBJ1-4, with TRBD1 identical over 9 bases. The CDR3 spans 15 residues. V shed 6 bases and J 8 bases; nucleotides not matched to a gene: 10. Germline CDR1 and CDR2: SEHNR and FQNEAQ (reference sequence). The CDR3 here is CASRTDRGRREKLFF. The CDR3 DNA follows: TGTGCCAGCAGAACGGACAGGGGCCGCCGCGAAAAACTGTTTTTT.

The rearrangement uses TRBV10-3 and TRBJ1-5; 7 bases are shared with TRBD1. J gave up 2 bases and V 10 bases, and 11 bases lay outside the gene matches. The CDR3 runs 15 residues. Germline-derived CDR1 and CDR2 are ENHRY and SYGVKD. CDR3: CATSPVQGGNQPQHF. In nucleotides, the CDR3 is TGTGCCACTTCGCCAGTTCAGGGGGGCAATCAGCCCCAGCATTTT.

The rearrangement uses TRBV5-1 and TRBJ2-1, with 9 bases that match TRBD2. Per the germline V gene, CDR1 is SGHRS and CDR2 is YFSETQ. After removal of 4 bases from V and 9 bases from J, the junction contained 8 bases not matched to a gene. The CDR3 covers 14 residues. The DNA for the CDR3 is TGCGCCAGCAGCACGGGAGATAGCGGGAGTGAGCAGTTCTTC. Protein sequence: CASSTGDSGSEQFF.

This chain connects TRBV2 to TRBJ2-2; 9 nucleotides agree with TRBD2. The CDR3 consists of 14 residues. V gave up 7 bases and J gave up 6 bases; unmatched junction bases: 6. Per germline, CDR1 SNHLY and CDR2 FYNNEI. CDR3 in amino acids: CASTGSGSPGELFF. The CDR3 DNA is TGTGCCAGCACTGGTAGCGGGAGTCCCGGGGAGCTGTTTTTT.